Below, 22 T cell receptor beta chains from the same sample are listed, as sequenced in a study of cytomegalovirus exposure and HLA in healthy donors. Profiling relied on immunoSEQ multiplex PCR, and the TCRdb table lists in-frame clones only, not all of them. The sample carries 150,000 to 250,000 clones, roughly three quarters recorded once. Material for sequencing was PBMCs. Receptor source: a woman aged 30 to 39 in good health and CMV-seronegative.

CDR3 DNA: TGTGCCAGCAGCGTAGCTTGGGGGGTGAACACTGAAGCTTTCTTT. It is translated as CASSVAWGVNTEAFF. V and J are TRBV9 and TRBJ1-1; D perhaps matches TRBD1 (5 bases). CDR3 length: 15 amino acids. The V end was cut by 0 bases, the J end by 0 bases, with 9 bases between. CDR1 is SGDLS and CDR2 is YYNGEE in the germline V gene.

The table lists this clone with a count of one. V is TRBV6-6 and J is TRBJ2-2, with 12 bases identical to TRBD2. The V segment lost 8 bases and the J segment 7 bases; nucleotides outside the gene matches: 2. The germline CDR1 and CDR2 sequences are MNHNY and SVGAGI (reference sequence). The CDR3 runs 13 residues. Here the CDR3 DNA reads TGTGCCAGCCCGACTAGCGGGGGCGGGGAGCTGTTTTTT. It codes for CASPTSGGGELFF.

The chain recombines TRBV7-9 with TRBJ1-4; 9 bases fit TRBD1. CDR3 length equals 17 residues. In germline, CDR1 is SEHNR, CDR2 FQNEAQ (reference sequence). V lost 1 base and J lost 8; bases outside the gene matches: 11. The CDR3, as DNA: TGTGCCAGCAGCTTAGAGCTCCTCGACAGGGGGTTCGAAAAACTGTTTTTT. Its translation is CASSLELLDRGFEKLFF.

The rearrangement uses TRBV7-3 and TRBJ1-1; D unclear. This CDR3 spans 14 amino acids. Trimming removed 5 bases from V and 1 base from J, with 11 bases in between. CDR1 SGHTA and CDR2 FQGTGA come from the germline V gene. For the CDR3, the DNA is TGTGCCAGCAGCGCGGCACTCGAGAACACTGAAGCTTTCTTT. It is translated as CASSAALENTEAFF.

The V and J genes are TRBV6-1 and TRBJ2-7, with TRBD2 matching over 10 bases. Germline assignment: CDR1 MNHNS and CDR2 SASEGT. The CDR3 has 14 residues. After removal of 4 bases from V and 4 bases from J, the junction contained 4 bases not matched to a gene. The CDR3 nucleotides read TGTGCCAGCAGTGCGGCTAGCGGGAGTTACGAGCAGTACTTC. Translation gives CASSAASGSYEQYF.

The rearrangement uses TRBV6-6 and TRBJ1-1, with TRBD1 identical over 7 bases. This CDR3 has 15 residues. Germline V gene sequence: CDR1 MNHNY, CDR2 SVGAGI (reference sequence). Trimming at V came to 7 bases and at J to 1 base, leaving 9 bases not matched to a gene. In nucleotides, the CDR3 is TGTGCCAGCATCGAAGGGACAGCCAGGAACACTGAAGCTTTCTTT. It codes for CASIEGTARNTEAFF.

CDR3 sequence (DNA): TGCGCCAGCAGCCCTGAAAGGGGGCGGGAGGGCCTAGGGGCGCAGTATTTT. It encodes CASSPERGREGLGAQYF. The rearrangement links TRBV5-1 to TRBJ2-3; 9 bases match TRBD2. This CDR3 comprises 17 residues. The V and J ends lost 4 bases and 10 bases, in that order; junction bases with no gene match: 19. Germline V gene sequence: CDR1 SGHRS, CDR2 YFSETQ.

This chain joins TRBV6-1 and TRBJ2-3, with 7 bases aligning to TRBD1. The germline V gene has CDR1 MNHNS and CDR2 SASEGT. This CDR3 has 14 residues. With 6 bases clipped from V and 0 bases from J, the junction kept 3 bases outside the gene matches. CDR3 sequence: CASRGTDSTDTQYF. The DNA of the CDR3 is TGTGCCAGCAGGGGGACAGACAGCACAGATACGCAGTATTTT.

CDR3 residues: CASTQQGKYGYTF. The DNA for the CDR3 is TGTGCCAGCACCCAGCAGGGCAAATATGGCTACACCTTC. V usage is TRBV6-1 and J usage is TRBJ1-2; D possibly corresponds to TRBD1 (5 bases). The germline gives CDR1 MNHNS, CDR2 SASEGT. This CDR3 has 13 amino acids. Between the trimmed V and J ends, which lost 7 bases and 5 bases, there was a span of 14 bases.

The rearrangement uses TRBV4-1 and TRBJ1-3; a possible D gene is TRBD1 (5 bases). Trimming took off 4 bases at V and 0 bases at J, with 13 bases between the two ends. Germline V gives CDR1 MGHRA, CDR2 YSYEKL. The CDR3 sequence is 16 residues long. Here the CDR3 reads CASSPARQHSGNTIYF. As DNA, the CDR3 is TGCGCCAGCAGCCCAGCCAGACAGCACTCTGGAAACACCATATATTTT.

The chain uses TRBV6-1 and TRBJ2-7; possible D gene TRBD1, 6 bases. The V end lost 5 bases, the J end lost 2 bases, and 13 bases lay between the germline ends. From germline, CDR1 is MNHNS and CDR2 SASEGT. This CDR3 has 14 residues. The CDR3 nucleotides read TGTGCCAGCAGTCAACGTACAGGGACCTACGAGCAGTACTTC. Protein: CASSQRTGTYEQYF.

The V gene is TRBV4-1, the J gene TRBJ2-7; D is possibly TRBD2 (6 bases). From germline, CDR1 is MGHRA and CDR2 YSYEKL. V dropped 4 bases and J dropped 12 bases, with 25 bases sitting between them. The length of the CDR3 is 15 residues. In DNA form, the CDR3 reads TGCGCCAGCAGCCTTTTTATACTGGGAGGCTTTTGGCCGTACTTC. Translated: CASSLFILGGFWPYF.

This clone was seen a few times. The chain is built from TRBV28 and TRBJ1-5, with TRBD1 as a possible D gene (5 bases). The CDR3 length is 13 residues. Trimming took 7 bases from V and 2 from J, leaving 9 bases between them. Germline CDR1 is MDHEN and CDR2 is SYDVKM. The CDR3 coding sequence is TGTGCCAGCACCTCGACAGGCAATCAGCCCCAGCATTTT. Amino acid sequence: CASTSTGNQPQHF.

V and J are TRBV5-4 and TRBJ2-3; D remains unclear. Trimming took off 1 base at V and 3 bases at J, with 6 bases between the two ends. The CDR3 totals 13 residues. The germline V gene has CDR1 SGHNT and CDR2 YYREEE (reference sequence). The CDR3 here is CASSLRLTDTQYF. The CDR3, as DNA: TGTGCCAGCAGCTTGAGACTTACAGATACGCAGTATTTT.

This clone was counted a single time. The rearrangement uses TRBV5-6 and TRBJ1-5; no definite D call. This CDR3 comprises 15 residues. Trimming pared 4 bases from V and 1 base from J, leaving 12 bases between. Per germline, CDR1 SGHDT and CDR2 YYEEEE. The CDR3 DNA follows: TGTGCCAGCAGCCCCTCAGGTTTCAGCAATCAGCCCCAGCATTTT. Amino acid sequence: CASSPSGFSNQPQHF.

The V gene is TRBV18, the J gene TRBJ1-1; 7 nucleotides line up with TRBD1. V lost 6 bases, J lost 11 bases, and 12 bases stayed unmatched. The CDR3 has 13 amino acids. The germline V gene encodes CDR1 KGHSH and CDR2 LQKENI. The CDR3 sequence: CASSRGQSRGAFF. The CDR3 bases are TGTGCCAGCTCTCGGGGACAGTCTAGGGGGGCTTTCTTT.

This chain uses TRBV11-2 with TRBJ2-1, with 10 bases fitting TRBD2. The CDR3 loop spans 17 amino acids. The germline V gene has CDR1 SGHAT and CDR2 FQNNGV. With 0 bases clipped from V and 4 bases from J, the junction kept 6 bases outside the gene matches. The CDR3 DNA reads TGTGCCAGCAGCTTAGACCTAGCGGGAGCAGGATACAATGAGCAGTTCTTC. Translating gives CASSLDLAGAGYNEQFF.

V is TRBV6-5 and J is TRBJ1-2; 8 bases fit TRBD1. The V gene end was trimmed by 5 bases and the J gene end by 8 bases; junction bases not matched to a gene: 7. The length of the CDR3 is 13 residues. Germline V gene data show CDR1 as MNHEY and CDR2 as SVGAGI. The CDR3 spells CASSLQGAGGYTF. The DNA for the CDR3 is TGTGCCAGCAGTCTTCAGGGGGCTGGCGGCTACACCTTC.

CDR3 sequence: CASSLTGAQPQHF. CDR3 nucleotides: TGCGCCAGCAGCTTGACAGGGGCTCAGCCCCAGCATTTT. This chain joins TRBV5-1 and TRBJ1-5, with TRBD1 matching over 7 bases. V shed 1 base, J shed 6 bases, and the junction held 1 base outside the gene matches. The germline V gene has CDR1 SGHRS and CDR2 YFSETQ. The CDR3 spans 13 residues.

The rearrangement uses TRBV5-4 and TRBJ1-2; possibly TRBD1 for D (5 bases). CDR3 size: 15 residues. Trimming removed 0 bases at V and 4 bases at J, with 13 bases between. Germline V gene lookup returns CDR1 SGHNT and CDR2 YYREEE (reference sequence). Here the CDR3 reads CASSLDRIPGYGYTF. The DNA for the CDR3 is TGTGCCAGCAGCTTGGACAGGATACCTGGCTATGGCTACACCTTC.

The table lists this clone with a few counts. This sequence joins TRBV2 and TRBJ1-5, with D unresolved. The CDR3 is made up of 12 amino acids. Germline V gene lookup returns CDR1 SNHLY and CDR2 FYNNEI. The ends were cut back, 8 bases at V and 5 bases at J, with 10 bases in the middle. The CDR3 loop is CASGTLDQPQHF. CDR3 nucleotides: TGTGCCAGCGGAACACTAGATCAGCCCCAGCATTTT.

V and J are TRBV19 and TRBJ2-1; 14 nucleotides align to TRBD2. Germline values: CDR1 LNHDA, CDR2 SQIVND (reference sequence). J gave up 9 bases and V 5 bases, and 6 bases lay outside the gene matches. This CDR3 is 15 amino acids long. CDR3 amino acids: CASSGGLAGVPEQFF. The CDR3 DNA reads TGTGCCAGTAGTGGGGGACTAGCGGGAGTTCCTGAGCAGTTCTTC.